The 3 T cell receptor beta chains presented below share a single source sample, sequenced in a study of T cells in tumors after PD-1 blockade. Measured with immunoSEQ multiplex PCR; TCRdb has only the in-frame clones, and not every one. The data show about 3,900 clones, with about 67% seen just once and around 19% held by the top ten. The sequences come from tumor tissue, collected before anti-PD-1 treatment. The receptors here all came from a human donor with basal cell carcinoma.

The rearrangement uses TRBV18 and TRBJ2-3; 7 nucleotides agree with TRBD2. V gave up 3 bases and J gave up 3 bases; unmatched junction bases: 15. The CDR3 length is 18 residues. The germline V gene encodes CDR1 KGHSH and CDR2 LQKENI. The CDR3: CASSPGFGAGEGTDTQYF. DNA for the CDR3: TGTGCCAGCTCACCGGGCTTCGGGGCGGGAGAAGGGACAGATACGCAGTATTTT.

The chain links TRBV7-2 to TRBJ2-2; 7 nucleotides line up with TRBD1. CDR1 SGHTA and CDR2 FQGNSA come from the germline V gene. The CDR3 sequence is 15 residues long. Germline trimming cut 5 bases from V and 0 bases from J; bases unmatched to any gene: 3. CDR3 sequence reads: CASSGDSANTGELFF. As DNA, the CDR3 is TGTGCCAGCAGCGGGGACAGCGCGAACACCGGGGAGCTGTTTTTT.

The gene calls are TRBV6-5 and TRBJ1-1; D is unclear. CDR1 MNHEY and CDR2 SVGAGI come from the germline V gene. This CDR3 region has 15 residues. V lost 4 bases and J 1 base, leaving 13 bases between the germline ends. In DNA form, the CDR3 reads TGTGCCAGCAGTTTTTTGTTTGGGAGGAACACTGAAGCTTTCTTT. Protein product: CASSFLFGRNTEAFF.